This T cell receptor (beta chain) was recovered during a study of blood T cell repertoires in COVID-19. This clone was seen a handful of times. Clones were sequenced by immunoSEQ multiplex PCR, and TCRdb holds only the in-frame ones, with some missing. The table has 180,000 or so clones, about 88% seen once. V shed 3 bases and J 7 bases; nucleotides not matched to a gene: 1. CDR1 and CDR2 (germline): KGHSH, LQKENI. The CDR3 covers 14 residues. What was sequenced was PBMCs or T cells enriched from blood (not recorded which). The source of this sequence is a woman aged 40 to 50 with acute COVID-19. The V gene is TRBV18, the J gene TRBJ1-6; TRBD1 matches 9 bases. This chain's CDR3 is CASSPGTGNSPLHF. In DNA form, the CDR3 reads TGTGCCAGCTCACCCGGGACAGGGAATTCACCCCTCCACTTT.